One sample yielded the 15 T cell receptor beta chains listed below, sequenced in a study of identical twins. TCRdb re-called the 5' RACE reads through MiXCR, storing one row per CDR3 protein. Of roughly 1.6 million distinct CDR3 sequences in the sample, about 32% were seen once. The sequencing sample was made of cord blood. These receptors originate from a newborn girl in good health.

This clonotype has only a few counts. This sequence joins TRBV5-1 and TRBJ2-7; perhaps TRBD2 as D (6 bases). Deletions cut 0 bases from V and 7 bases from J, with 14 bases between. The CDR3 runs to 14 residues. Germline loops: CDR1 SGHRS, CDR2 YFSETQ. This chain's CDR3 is CASSLGRGYNEQYF. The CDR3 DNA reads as TGCGCCAGCAGCTTGGGGCGGGGCTACAATGAGCAGTACTTC. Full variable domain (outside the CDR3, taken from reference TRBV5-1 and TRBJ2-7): KAGVTQTPRYLIKTRGQQVTLSCSPISGHRSVSWYQQTPGQGLQFLFEYFSETQRNKGNFPGRFSGRQFSNSRSEMNVSTLELGDSALYLCASSLGRGYNEQYFGPGTRLTVT.

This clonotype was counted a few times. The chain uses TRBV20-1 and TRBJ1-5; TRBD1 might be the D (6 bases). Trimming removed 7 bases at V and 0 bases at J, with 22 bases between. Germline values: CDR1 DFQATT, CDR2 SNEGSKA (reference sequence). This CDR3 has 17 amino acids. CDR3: CSVSGAGAGFSNQPQHF. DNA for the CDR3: TGCAGTGTGTCTGGGGCAGGGGCGGGATTTAGCAATCAGCCCCAGCATTTT.

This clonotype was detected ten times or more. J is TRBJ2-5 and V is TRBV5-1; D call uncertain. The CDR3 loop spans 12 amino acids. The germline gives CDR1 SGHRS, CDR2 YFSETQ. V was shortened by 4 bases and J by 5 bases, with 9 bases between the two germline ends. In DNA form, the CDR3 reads TGCGCCAGCAGCCAAAATACCGAGACCCAGTACTTC. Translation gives CASSQNTETQYF.

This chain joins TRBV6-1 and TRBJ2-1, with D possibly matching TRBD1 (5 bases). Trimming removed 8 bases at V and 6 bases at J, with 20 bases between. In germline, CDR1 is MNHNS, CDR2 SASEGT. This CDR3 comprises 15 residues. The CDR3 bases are TGTGCCAGCGAAATGACAGTTTACATGGGCAATGAGCAGTTCTTC. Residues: CASEMTVYMGNEQFF.

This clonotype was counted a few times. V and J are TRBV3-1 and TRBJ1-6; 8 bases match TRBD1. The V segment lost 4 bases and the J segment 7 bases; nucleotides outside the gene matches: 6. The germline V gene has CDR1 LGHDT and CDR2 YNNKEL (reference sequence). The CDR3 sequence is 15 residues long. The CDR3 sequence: CASSLRGRSNSPLHF. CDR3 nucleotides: TGTGCCAGCAGCCTCAGGGGGCGCAGCAATTCACCCCTCCACTTT.

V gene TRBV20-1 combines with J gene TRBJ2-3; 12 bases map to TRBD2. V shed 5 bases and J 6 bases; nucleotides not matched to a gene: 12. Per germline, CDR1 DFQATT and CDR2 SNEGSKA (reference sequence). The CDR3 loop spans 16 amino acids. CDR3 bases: TGCAGTGCTGCCCTAGCGGGGGGGCGAGTCACGGATACGCAGTATTTT. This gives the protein CSAALAGGRVTDTQYF.

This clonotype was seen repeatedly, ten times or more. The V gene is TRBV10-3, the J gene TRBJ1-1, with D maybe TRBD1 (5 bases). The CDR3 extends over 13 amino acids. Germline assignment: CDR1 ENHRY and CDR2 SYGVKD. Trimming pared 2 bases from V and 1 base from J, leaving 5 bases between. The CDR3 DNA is TGTGCCATCAGTGAGGACAGGAACACTGAAGCTTTCTTT. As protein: CAISEDRNTEAFF.

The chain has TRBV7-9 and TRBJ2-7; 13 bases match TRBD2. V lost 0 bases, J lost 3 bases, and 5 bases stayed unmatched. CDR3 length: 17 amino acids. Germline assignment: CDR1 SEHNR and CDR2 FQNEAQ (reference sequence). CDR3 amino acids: CASSLAGLAGYFYEQYF. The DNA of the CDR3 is TGTGCCAGCAGCTTAGCGGGACTAGCGGGATATTTCTACGAGCAGTACTTC.

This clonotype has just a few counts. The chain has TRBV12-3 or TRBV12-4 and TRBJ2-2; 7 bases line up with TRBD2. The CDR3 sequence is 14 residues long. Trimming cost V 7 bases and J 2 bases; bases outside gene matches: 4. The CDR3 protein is CASMSGINTGELFF. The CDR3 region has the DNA TGTGCCAGCATGAGCGGGATAAACACCGGGGAGCTGTTTTTT.

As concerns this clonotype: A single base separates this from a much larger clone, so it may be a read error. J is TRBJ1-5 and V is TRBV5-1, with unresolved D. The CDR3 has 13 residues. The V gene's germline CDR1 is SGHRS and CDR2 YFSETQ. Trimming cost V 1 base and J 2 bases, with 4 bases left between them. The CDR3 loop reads CASSLPGNQPQHF. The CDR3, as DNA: TGCGCCAGCAGCTTGCCAGGCAATCAGCCCCAGCATTTT.

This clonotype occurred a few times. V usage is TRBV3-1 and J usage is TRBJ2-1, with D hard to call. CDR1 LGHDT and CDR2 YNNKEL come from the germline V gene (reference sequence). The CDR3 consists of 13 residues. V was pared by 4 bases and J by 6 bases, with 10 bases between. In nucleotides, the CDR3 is TGTGCCAGCAGCCGTTACTCGGTCAATGAGCAGTTCTTC. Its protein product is CASSRYSVNEQFF.

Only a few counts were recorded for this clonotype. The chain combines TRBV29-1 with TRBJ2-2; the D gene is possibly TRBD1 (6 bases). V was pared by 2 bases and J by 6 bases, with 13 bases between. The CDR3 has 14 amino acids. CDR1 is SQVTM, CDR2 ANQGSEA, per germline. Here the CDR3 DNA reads TGCAGCGTTGAATGGGCAGGGGTGCCCGGGGAGCTGTTTTTT. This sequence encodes CSVEWAGVPGELFF.

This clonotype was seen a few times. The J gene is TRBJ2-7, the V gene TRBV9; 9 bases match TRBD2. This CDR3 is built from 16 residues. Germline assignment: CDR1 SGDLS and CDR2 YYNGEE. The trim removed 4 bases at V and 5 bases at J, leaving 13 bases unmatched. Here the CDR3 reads CASSLRPSGTMNEQYF. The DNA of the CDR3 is TGTGCCAGCAGCCTGAGACCTAGCGGGACGATGAACGAGCAGTACTTC.

Here the CDR3 reads CASSPDGLAGPDTQYF. CDR3 sequence (DNA): TGTGCCAGCTCACCAGACGGACTAGCGGGACCAGATACGCAGTATTTT. The chain couples TRBV18 to TRBJ2-3; 12 bases are a match to TRBD2. Trimming removed 2 bases from V and 4 bases from J; junction bases left unmatched: 4. Germline CDR1 and CDR2: KGHSH and LQKENI. The CDR3 loop spans 16 amino acids.

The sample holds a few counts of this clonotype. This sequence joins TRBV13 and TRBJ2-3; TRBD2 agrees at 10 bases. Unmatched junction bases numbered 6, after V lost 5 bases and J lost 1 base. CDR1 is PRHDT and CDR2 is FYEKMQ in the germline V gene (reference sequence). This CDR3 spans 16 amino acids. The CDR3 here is CASSPGGTSGTDTQYF. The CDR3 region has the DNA TGTGCCAGCAGCCCCGGGGGGACTAGCGGCACAGATACGCAGTATTTT.